Listed below are T cell receptor beta chains from one sample, sequenced in a study of cytomegalovirus exposure and HLA in healthy donors. Sequencing was performed with immunoSEQ multiplex PCR; in TCRdb, only in-frame clones are kept and a portion is missing. Of 65,000 or so clones listed, 77% are singletons. Material for sequencing was PBMCs. The origin of the receptors is a woman between 40 and 55 years old in good health and CMV-seropositive. Each CDR3 is given with its conserved first and last residue. The D gene is left open where the match is weak. Size tells how often a clone was seen (once, few, many) or the class of an expanded clone, and some rows leave it out.

j_gene	abundance	len	d_gene	v_gene	CDR3nt	CDR3aa
TRBJ1-1	NA	17	NA	TRBV21-1	TGTGCCAGCAGCAAACAGGGCGACAGGGATGATGGCACTGAAGCTTTCTTT	CASSKQGDRDDGTEAFF
TRBJ2-3	NA	14	TRBD1	TRBV7-2	TGTGCCAGCAGATCCAGGGGGCGCGGGGATACGCAGTATTTT	CASRSRGRGDTQYF
TRBJ2-5	NA	14	TRBD2	TRBV11-2	TGTGCCAGCAGCGCCATCCGGGAGGGGGAGGAGCAGTACTTC	CASSAIREGEEQYF
TRBJ1-1	NA	14	TRBD1	TRBV5-4	TGTGCCAGCAGCCGAGACAGGGGCCCCCGGGAAGCTTTCTTT	CASSRDRGPREAFF
TRBJ2-4	NA	14	NA	TRBV18	TGTGCCAGCTCACCGGGCCTAGCCAAAAACATTCAGTACTTC	CASSPGLAKNIQYF
TRBJ1-3	NA	15	TRBD1	TRBV7-9	TGTGCCAGCAGCTTTGCCCAGGGGGCTGGAAACACCATATATTTT	CASSFAQGAGNTIYF
TRBJ1-2	NA	15	NA	TRBV6-1	TGTGCCAGCAGTAGTTTCGGCAGGGCTAACTATGGCTACACCTTC	CASSSFGRANYGYTF
TRBJ1-6	NA	13	TRBD1	TRBV2	TGTGCCAGCAGGGGACAGTGGGGCTCACCCCTCCACTTT	CASRGQWGSPLHF
TRBJ2-3	NA	17	TRBD2	TRBV7-2	TGTGCCAGCAGCTTAGTGGGTGGCGGGGGAGTATACGATACGCAGTATTTT	CASSLVGGGGVYDTQYF
TRBJ1-5	NA	15	NA	TRBV30	TGTGCCTGGAGTGTAGGGTGGGGGAGGAATCAGCCCCAGCATTTT	CAWSVGWGRNQPQHF
TRBJ1-2	few	15	NA	TRBV5-6	TGTGCCAGCAGCTTGGCCGCTCAGGCAGGTTACGGCTACACCTTC	CASSLAAQAGYGYTF
TRBJ2-1	NA	15	NA	TRBV4-1	TGCGCCAGCAGCCAAGAGGACTTCTCCTACAATGAGCAGTTCTTC	CASSQEDFSYNEQFF
TRBJ2-7	NA	13	NA	TRBV30	TGTGCCTGGAGTGTGGGGGCGTCCTACGAGCAGTACTTC	CAWSVGASYEQYF
TRBJ1-2	few	15	TRBD1	TRBV2	TGTGCCAGCAGTCCGGGGGGACAGGGGCACTATGGCTACACCTTC	CASSPGGQGHYGYTF
TRBJ1-1	few	16	NA	TRBV4-2	TGTGCCAGCAGCTTGGAAGGTTTCACAGGCATCACTGAAGCTTTCTTT	CASSLEGFTGITEAFF
TRBJ1-6	NA	15	NA	TRBV6-5	TGTGCCAGCAGTTACTCGGGGACATCAAATTCACCCCTCCACTTT	CASSYSGTSNSPLHF
TRBJ1-1	NA	11	NA	TRBV30	TGTGCCTGGGGGGGGGACACTGAAGCTTTCTTT	CAWGGDTEAFF
TRBJ1-3	NA	15	NA	TRBV5-5	TGTGCCAGCAGCTTGCTGGGCAGCTCTGGAAACACCATATATTTT	CASSLLGSSGNTIYF
TRBJ2-3	once	14	NA	TRBV6-1	TGTGCCAGCAGTGACAGGGAAAGCACAGATACGCAGTATTTT	CASSDRESTDTQYF
TRBJ2-7	NA	14	TRBD1	TRBV11-2	TGTGCCAGCAGCGGGACAGGGACCTTTTACGAGCAGTACTTC	CASSGTGTFYEQYF
TRBJ2-1	few	16	TRBD1	TRBV4-1	TGCGCCAGCAGCCGGGAAAGGACAGGGGGCTACAATGAGCAGTTCTTC	CASSRERTGGYNEQFF
TRBJ1-1	NA	12	NA	TRBV12-5	TGTGCTAGTGCCAGGACAAACTTCGAAGCTTTCTTT	CASARTNFEAFF
TRBJ2-3	NA	13	NA	TRBV4-1	TGCGCCAGCAGCCAAGATCCGAGAGATACGCAGTATTTT	CASSQDPRDTQYF
TRBJ1-2	NA	16	TRBD1	TRBV5-6	TGTGCCAGCAGCTCGGACAGGGGGCGTTTCTTCTATGGCTACACCTTC	CASSSDRGRFFYGYTF
TRBJ1-2	NA	14	NA	TRBV28	TGTGCCAGCAGTTTATCGGGAGGGAGGGGTGGCTACACCTTC	CASSLSGGRGGYTF
TRBJ2-5	once	18	NA	TRBV21-1	TGTGCCAGCAGCAAAGCGGGGCGGGTTGGACAGGCTGAAGAGACCCAGTACTTC	CASSKAGRVGQAEETQYF
TRBJ2-7	NA	12	NA	TRBV2	TGTGTCAGCGAAGGGGACTCCTACGAGCAGTACTTC	CVSEGDSYEQYF
TRBJ1-6	NA	16	TRBD1	TRBV5-1	TGCGCCAGCAGCCATTACCCCGGGACAGATAATTCACCCCTCCACTTT	CASSHYPGTDNSPLHF
TRBJ1-4	once	15	NA	TRBV18	TGTGCCAGCTCACCATCGGGGGTTCGGGCCGAAAAACTGTTTTTT	CASSPSGVRAEKLFF
TRBJ2-2	NA	15	TRBD2	TRBV7-9	TGTGCCAGCAGCCCACCCCGACTAGCGACCGGGGAGCTGTTTTTT	CASSPPRLATGELFF
TRBJ2-3	NA	16	TRBD2	TRBV11-2	TGTGCCAGCAGCTCCCATAGCGGGAAGGGGGCAGATACGCAGTATTTT	CASSSHSGKGADTQYF
TRBJ1-1	NA	13	TRBD1	TRBV6-1	TGTGCCAGCACCCTGGACAGGGATACTGAAGCTTTCTTT	CASTLDRDTEAFF
TRBJ2-3	NA	13	NA	TRBV27	TGTGCCAGCAGTTTATGGAGTCCAGATACGCAGTATTTT	CASSLWSPDTQYF
TRBJ1-2	NA	13	NA	TRBV10-3	TGTGCCATCAGCGACTCGGGAGGGTTAGGCTACACCTTC	CAISDSGGLGYTF
TRBJ2-7	NA	14	TRBD1	TRBV2	TGTGCCAGCACGAAGGGGGCCAGCTCCTACGAGCAGTACTTC	CASTKGASSYEQYF
TRBJ1-4	NA	15	TRBD1	TRBV7-9	TGTGCCAGCAGCTTAGACGGGACAGTTAATGAAAAACTGTTTTTT	CASSLDGTVNEKLFF
TRBJ1-2	few	14	TRBD1	TRBV10-3	TGTGCCATCAGGGGGGACAGGGATTTCTATGGCTACACCTTC	CAIRGDRDFYGYTF
TRBJ1-2	NA	15	NA	TRBV9	TGTGCCAGCAGCGCCGAGGGTCTGTTAGATTTAGGCTACACCTTC	CASSAEGLLDLGYTF
TRBJ1-1	NA	11	NA	TRBV11-2	TGTGCCAGCAGCTTGGAGTCATCACCTTTCTTT	CASSLESSPFF
TRBJ2-6	NA	14	NA	TRBV19	TGTGCCAGTTATGACAGCTCTGGGGCCAACGTCCTGACTTTC	CASYDSSGANVLTF
TRBJ2-7	few	15	NA	TRBV11-1	TGTGCCAGCAGCCGGGGGACAGATCGCTCCTACGAGCAGTACTTC	CASSRGTDRSYEQYF
TRBJ2-7	NA	13	NA	TRBV7-2	TGTGCCAGCAGTTTGCACAGGGACTACGAGCAGTACTTC	CASSLHRDYEQYF
TRBJ2-2	NA	15	NA	TRBV27	TGTGCCAGCAGTTTGGGACATTTTAACACCGGGGAGCTGTTTTTT	CASSLGHFNTGELFF
TRBJ1-5	NA	14	NA	TRBV9	TGTGCCAGCAGCGTAGGGGGAGCTCAACAGCCCCAGCATTTT	CASSVGGAQQPQHF